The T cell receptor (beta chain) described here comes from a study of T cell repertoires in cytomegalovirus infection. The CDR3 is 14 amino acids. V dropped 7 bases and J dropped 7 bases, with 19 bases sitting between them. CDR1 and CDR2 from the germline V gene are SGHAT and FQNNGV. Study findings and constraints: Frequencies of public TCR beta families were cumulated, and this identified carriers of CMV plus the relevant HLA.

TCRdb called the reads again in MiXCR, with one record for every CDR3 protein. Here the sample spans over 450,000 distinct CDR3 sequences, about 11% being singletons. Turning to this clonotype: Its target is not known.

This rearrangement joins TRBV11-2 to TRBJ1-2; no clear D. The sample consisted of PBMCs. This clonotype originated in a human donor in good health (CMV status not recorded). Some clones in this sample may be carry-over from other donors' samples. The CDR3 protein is CASTLRRANSGYTF. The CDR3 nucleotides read TGTGCCAGCACCCTCCGGCGGGCTAATAGTGGCTACACCTTC.